This T cell receptor beta chain emerged from a study of T cell repertoires in cytomegalovirus infection. Study as a whole: HLA-B-restricted CMV epitopes that are well studied, plus recently identified HLA-C-restricted ones, were used by the study. General study results and limits: The study identified carriers of CMV plus the relevant HLA from cumulative public TCR beta family frequency. The ex vivo response was dominated by HLA-C-restricted CMV-specific TCR beta clonotypes.

This CDR3 is built from 15 residues. V lost 3 bases and J lost 0, with 9 bases in between. Germline lookup yields CDR1 MDHEN and CDR2 SYDVKM. TCRdb processed the reads anew with MiXCR; each CDR3 protein has one entry. Among 450,000 to 600,000 distinct CDR3 sequences, about 42% were seen once, and the ten largest hold around 44%. To note about this clonotype: Its antigen is unidentified.

The clonotype was recovered from a human donor in good health (CMV status not recorded). Some clones in this sample may be carry-over from other donors' samples. The starting material was cultured PBMCs, obtained from culture after CMV antigen stimulation. This sequence joins TRBV28 and TRBJ1-3; tentative D call: TRBD1 (5 bases). Here the CDR3 reads CASSLTVGSGNTIYF. Here the CDR3 DNA reads TGTGCCAGCAGTTTGACAGTGGGCTCTGGAAACACCATATATTTT.